Sequencing of this T cell receptor (beta chain) was carried out in a study of post-analysis software for immune sequencing data (dated by TCRdb to between 2015 and 2016). With regard to the full study: Recorded disease courses included relapsing-remitting, secondary progressive and progressive-relapsing multiple sclerosis, with some patients lacking subtype annotation. The patient repertoires were compared against about a dozen previously published healthy control repertoires obtained from donors aged about 6 to 26 years. A subset of samples was prepared in parallel using single-end sample barcoding, then pooled and co-amplified after Illumina adapter ligation.

The meaning of the sample's time point label: second blood draw from one MS patient after hematopoietic stem cell transplantation. To demonstrate the VDJtools post-analysis software, TCR beta repertoires were profiled from the peripheral blood of 10 to 15 young patients with multiple sclerosis. The multiple sclerosis patients were children and adolescents between roughly 6 and 17 years of age. Its CDR3 holds 16 amino acids, cysteine through phenylalanine. Here the CDR3 DNA is all that survives: 48 bases in frame from base 1. V sheds 3 bases and J sheds 0 bases, leaving 15 bases between their ends. CDR1 and CDR2 are read off the germline V gene (reference sequence) as DFQATT and SNEGSKA. What the research found in general, with its limitations: Significantly higher frequencies in patients than in controls were found for five TRBV segments, including TRBV5-6, TRBV5-1 and TRBV20-1. Direct clustering with F measure revealed strong co-clustering of samples prepared in the same batch, which led to a batch-effect correction. Compared with controls, multiple sclerosis patients had significantly lower normalized Chao1 diversity, a finding suggesting substantial peripheral T-cell clonal expansion. The control group was slightly older than the multiple sclerosis patient group.

Library method: PCR. Sequencing took place on an Illumina HiSeq 2500. To reduce PCR and sequencing biases, unique molecular identifiers were incorporated into the TCR beta cDNA libraries. Every 1 to 10 million input T cells yielded roughly 0.5 million cDNA molecules, meaning each molecule approximated one T cell. The patient libraries were prepared and sequenced using the same protocol as the earlier healthy control dataset. Samples belonging to the same batch were prepared together, multiplexed and sequenced on a shared HiSeq lane. In the original analysis: Raw barcoded reads were processed with MIGEC, and single-read molecular identifier groups were discarded before consensus assembly and CDR3 extraction. Clonotype tables were post-analysed with VDJtools, normalizing diversity by down-sampling all datasets to the smallest sample size. To correct batch-related cross-sample contamination, repertoire overlap clustering matched CDR3 amino acid sequences but not nucleotide sequences. The raw public data were reprocessed by TCRdb itself: fastp quality trimming at Q25, MiXCR clonotype calling, in-frame beta chains only. Every distinct CDR3 protein forms one entry, paired with its most common genes and DNA. The V and J calls here are based on TCRdb, not the publication. Recorded for this sample are roughly 160,000 distinct CDR3 sequences; roughly 40% of them occurred a single time. The ten largest clones represent 28% of the sample.

About this clonotype: Its antigen has not been determined. Base-call qualities are not available, and no considerably larger clone is one nucleotide away.

Rearrangement joined TRBV20-1 to TRBJ2-1; the D region possibly corresponds to TRBD2 (6 bases align). Sequencing was performed on blood, taken after autologous hematopoietic stem cell transplantation. This TCR was sampled from a girl aged 10-17 years with multiple sclerosis. Donor details come from another sample of the same person, matched by shared clones. CDR3 reads: CSARVPRGSSYNEQFF. The DNA is as follows: TGCAGTGCTAGGGTCCCGCGGGGAAGCTCCTACAATGAGCAGTTCTTC.